This TCR beta chain appears in the sequencing data of a study of T cells in Graves' hyperthyroidism and ophthalmopathy. Study-wide results and caveats: Most clonotypes expanded in thyroid above 0.001 were likewise present in blood.

The junction had 21 bases not matched to a gene; V was cut back by 4 bases and J by 7 bases. CDR1 is MGHRA, CDR2 YSYEKL, per germline. This CDR3 comprises 20 residues. What was amplified from RNA transcripts were TCR beta CDR3 regions. First-round RT-PCR with HTBI primers amplified the TCR CDR3 region. Each CDR3 protein is one row after TCRdb ran MiXCR on the multiplex PCR reads. The sample shows around 530,000 distinct CDR3 sequences, more than 15% of them seen only once. This clonotype was seen only a few times. Its antigen remains unknown. The origin of this receptor is a woman younger than 30 with Graves' ophthalmopathy. The rearrangement joins TRBV4-1 to TRBJ2-1; 11 nucleotides align to TRBD2. Sample: blood. The CDR3 region is CASSPWGAELAGVAGNEQFF. DNA for the CDR3: TGCGCCAGCAGCCCTTGGGGGGCTGAACTAGCGGGAGTTGCGGGGAATGAGCAGTTCTTC.